Listed here are 4 T cell receptor beta chains from one sample, sequenced in a study of human T cells and chemical hapten exposure. TCRdb redid the calling of the RACE reads with MiXCR, one entry per CDR3 protein. This sample has more than 300,000 distinct CDR3 sequences, with roughly 5.3% found just once. The time point: pre-sensitization, week 0. As to treatment: therapeutic diphenylcyclopropenone sensitization with weekly scalp DPC. Material: whole blood, obtained in connection with sensitization to the hapten diphenylcyclopropenone (DPC). These receptors all come from a woman between 45 and 65 years old with alopecia areata. Some clones in this sample may be carry-over from other donors' samples.

CDR3 in DNA: TGTGCCAGCAGTCTGGAAGGGCAGGGGAGCACAGATACGCAGTATTTT. It encodes CASSLEGQGSTDTQYF. The rearrangement joins TRBV7-9 to TRBJ2-3; a possible D gene is TRBD1 (6 bases). Trimming shortened V by 6 bases and J by 0 bases, and 16 bases separated the two germline ends. Germline V gene sequence: CDR1 SEHNR, CDR2 FQNEAQ (reference sequence). This CDR3 comprises 16 residues. The variable domain in full, completed from reference TRBV7-9 and TRBJ2-3, reads DTGVSQNPRHKITKRGQNVTFRCDPISEHNRLYWYRQTLGQGPEFLTYFQNEAQLEKSRLLSDRFSAERPKGSFSTLEIQRTEQGDSAMYLCASSLEGQGSTDTQYFGPGTRLTVL.

This clonotype was counted ten times or more. This sequence joins TRBV6-6 and TRBJ1-5, with D hard to call. Germline V lookup: CDR1 MNHNY, CDR2 SVGAGI (reference sequence). The length of the CDR3 is 11 residues. Trimming shortened V by 5 bases and J by 5 bases, and 4 bases separated the two germline ends. For the CDR3, the DNA is TGTGCCAGCAGTACGGATCAGCCCCAGCATTTT. Its translation: CASSTDQPQHF.

The sample holds a few counts of this clonotype. The chain employs TRBV25-1 and TRBJ1-4; maybe TRBD1 (5 bases). Between the trimmed V and J ends, which lost 5 bases and 5 bases, there was a span of 12 bases. CDR1 MGHDK and CDR2 SYGVNS come from the germline V gene. The length of the CDR3 is 14 residues. The CDR3 sequence is CASSQGGGNEKLFF. The DNA for the CDR3 is TGTGCCAGCAGTCAGGGTGGAGGGAATGAAAAACTGTTTTTT.

The sample holds many counts of this clonotype. This rearrangement joins TRBV7-2 to TRBJ2-2; tentatively, D is TRBD1 or TRBD2 (5 bases each). Trimming took off 3 bases at V and 1 base at J, with 12 bases between the two ends. The CDR3 length is 16 residues. Germline V CDR1 and CDR2: SGHTA, FQGNSA. The CDR3 DNA is TGTGCCAGCAGCTTGAACGGGGCACTGAACACCGGGGAGCTGTTTTTT. It translates to CASSLNGALNTGELFF.